Listed below are T cell receptor beta chains from one sample, sequenced in a study of cytomegalovirus exposure and HLA in healthy donors. Here immunoSEQ multiplex PCR was the method, and the copy in TCRdb shows in-frame clones only, minus some. The sample data list about 140,000 clones. Sequenced input: PBMCs. The receptors shown here come from a male donor in good health and CMV-seronegative. Both conserved end residues are part of each CDR3. The order of the fields is V gene, CDR3 protein.

v_gene: TRBV29-1
CDR3aa: CSAASGTGGYTGELFF

v_gene: TRBV27
CDR3aa: CASSPPGLAGAGWEQFF

v_gene: TRBV6-5
CDR3aa: CASSFGRGQVRTEAFF

v_gene: TRBV27
CDR3aa: CASSLTGEINEQYF

v_gene: TRBV6-1
CDR3aa: CASSESSIWGYTF

v_gene: TRBV10-1
CDR3aa: CASSEQSGYGYTF

v_gene: TRBV7-8
CDR3aa: CASSRRGGGEQFF

v_gene: TRBV5-8
CDR3aa: CASSPRGGMNTEAFF

v_gene: TRBV27
CDR3aa: CASSWGGGNQPQHF

v_gene: TRBV6-1
CDR3aa: CASSGERGNEQYF

v_gene: TRBV27
CDR3aa: CASRQQGNTEAFF

v_gene: TRBV6-5
CDR3aa: CASTPAGNTEAFF

v_gene: TRBV7-2
CDR3aa: CASSLGRGYEQYF

v_gene: TRBV29-1
CDR3aa: CSVGLGGRGGETQYF